These 4 T cell receptor delta chains came from one sample sequenced in a study of gammadelta T cells in human blood. TCRdb re-analyzed the RT-PCR reads via CATT. The sample carries around 1,000 delta-chain clones, 30% to 35% recorded once. The source material was Vgamma9Vdelta2 gamma-delta T cells from infant blood. Receptor source: a human donor.

A remark on this clone: This likely stems from a read error, as it lies one base from a far larger clone. V gene TRDV2 combines with J gene TRDJ2, with 10 nucleotides matching TRDD3. Since TCRdb gives no J gene, matching the DNA to germline was used here to assign it. The CDR3 has 20 residues. Looked up from germline, CDR1 is GEAIGNYY and CDR2 is EKD. The ends lost 2 bases at V and 0 bases at J; junction bases unmatched: 14. The CDR3 sequence: CACDNVLGDSRLTLTAQLFF. In DNA, the CDR3 is TGTGCCTGTGACAATGTACTGGGGGATTCTAGGTTAACTTTGACAGCACAACTCTTCTTT.

Remarks on this clone: This DNA's translation and the protein TCRdb lists, from a much larger clone, do not match at residue 7, likely due to a read error; the protein shown is translated from the DNA. The J gene is TRDJ3, the V gene TRDV2; D possibly corresponds to TRDD3 (6 bases). TCRdb lists no J gene, so it was determined here by aligning the DNA to germline. Germline loops: CDR1 GEAIGNYY, CDR2 EKD. Trimming shortened V by 1 base and J by 0 bases, and 15 bases separated the two germline ends. This CDR3 is 19 amino acids long. The CDR3 sequence: CACDTLPGDTSWDTRQMFF. As DNA, the CDR3 is TGTGCCTGTGACACACTTCCGGGGGACACCTCCTGGGACACCCGACAGATGTTTTTC.

As regards this clone: With a far larger clone one base away, a read error is the likely cause. V usage is TRDV2 and J usage is TRDJ2; 8 bases are shared with TRDD3. Because TCRdb records no J gene, it was assigned here through a match of the DNA to germline. Germline lookup yields CDR1 GEAIGNYY and CDR2 EKD. Trimming took 3 bases from V and 3 from J; bases not matched to a gene: 14. The CDR3 consists of 18 residues. The CDR3 nucleotides are TGTGCCTGTGACGCGGTACTGGGGGTTCACCCTCTGACAGCACAACTCTTCTTT. This gives the protein CACDAVLGVHPLTAQLFF.

For this clone: TCRdb lists the protein of a much larger clone for this DNA, which differs at residue 3, so this is likely a read error; the protein given here is translated from the DNA itself. The chain couples TRDV2 to TRDJ1, with TRDD3 matching 13 bases. TCRdb carries no J gene annotation; the J gene was assigned here by matching the DNA with germline. The CDR3 extends over 19 amino acids. CDR1 GEAIGNYY and CDR2 EKD come from the germline V gene. The ends lost 9 bases at V and 0 bases at J; junction bases unmatched: 18. The CDR3 bases are TGTGCCCGTGGTCCGCGACTGGGGGATACGCCCCAATACACCGATAAACTCATCTTT. It specifies CARGPRLGDTPQYTDKLIF.